These 11 T cell receptor beta chains share one sample of origin, sequenced in a study of technical replicates of blood from several donors. Profiling relied on immunoSEQ multiplex PCR, and the TCRdb table lists in-frame clones only, not all of them. The repertoire has around 57,000 clones, approximately 97% of them found once; the top ten carry 0.15% to 0.25%. Sequenced material: T cells isolated from PBMCs. These receptors originate from a human donor in good health.

This clone is judged medium-sized (0.01 to 0.1%). V gene TRBV6-5 combines with J gene TRBJ2-7, with TRBD1 matching over 10 bases. The CDR3 spans 15 residues. V shed 0 bases, J shed 4 bases, and the junction held 3 bases outside the gene matches. The V gene's germline CDR1 is MNHEY and CDR2 SVGAGI. The CDR3 here is CASSYSWGQGYEQYF. As DNA, the CDR3 is TGTGCCAGCAGTTACTCTTGGGGACAGGGGTACGAGCAGTACTTC.

The chain couples TRBV5-1 to TRBJ1-2; TRBD1 matches 10 bases. Germline V CDR1 and CDR2: SGHRS, YFSETQ. V was clipped by 4 bases and J by 2 bases; unmatched bases: 5. The CDR3 is 15 residues long. The CDR3 sequence: CASSEGTGANYGYTF. CDR3 sequence (DNA): TGCGCCAGCAGCGAAGGGACAGGGGCGAACTATGGCTACACCTTC.

The V call is TRBV19, the J call TRBJ2-2; 9 bases fit TRBD2. V dropped 5 bases and J dropped 2; count of bases not matched to a gene: 3. The CDR3 runs 15 residues. From germline, CDR1 is LNHDA and CDR2 SQIVND (reference sequence). CDR3 sequence reads: CASSLAGENTGELFF. The CDR3 coding sequence is TGTGCCAGTAGTTTAGCGGGGGAAAACACCGGGGAGCTGTTTTTT.

This clone appeared a single time. This chain connects TRBV10-3 to TRBJ1-4; 8 bases line up with TRBD1. Per the germline V gene, CDR1 is ENHRY and CDR2 is SYGVKD. The CDR3 sequence is 15 residues long. V dropped 2 bases and J dropped 7; count of bases not matched to a gene: 6. CDR3 sequence: CAISEGTGGSEKLFF. In DNA, the CDR3 is TGTGCCATCAGTGAGGGGACAGGTGGGAGTGAAAAACTGTTTTTT.

The chain is built from TRBV2 and TRBJ2-3; 9 bases are shared with TRBD2. V gave up 4 bases and J gave up 1 base; unmatched junction bases: 0. Germline values: CDR1 SNHLY, CDR2 FYNNEI. This CDR3 region has 14 residues. CDR3 protein: CASSGTSGTDTQYF. The CDR3 bases are TGTGCCAGCAGTGGGACTAGCGGCACAGATACGCAGTATTTT.

The V gene is TRBV19, the J gene TRBJ1-2, with no clear D. From germline, CDR1 is LNHDA and CDR2 SQIVND (reference sequence). The V and J ends lost 7 bases and 3 bases respectively, with 15 bases between them. The CDR3 spans 14 residues. Here the CDR3 DNA reads TGTGCCAGTACTGGAGAGGATGGATACTATGGCTACACCTTC. The encoded protein is CASTGEDGYYGYTF.

This chain connects TRBV28 to TRBJ1-1; possibly TRBD1 for D (5 bases). Between the trimmed V and J ends, which lost 5 bases and 1 base, there was a span of 8 bases. Germline lookup yields CDR1 MDHEN and CDR2 SYDVKM. The CDR3 runs to 13 residues. CDR3 nucleotides: TGTGCCAGCAGTGCCACAGGGAACACTGAAGCTTTCTTT. It yields the protein CASSATGNTEAFF.

V is TRBV2 and J is TRBJ2-7, with a weak D call TRBD1 (6 bases). This CDR3 contains 13 residues. Germline V CDR1 and CDR2: SNHLY, FYNNEI. V shed 7 bases and J shed 2 bases, with 12 bases lying between them. CDR3 region: CASTGTPTYEQYF. The CDR3 DNA reads as TGTGCCAGCACTGGGACACCTACCTACGAGCAGTACTTC.

The rearrangement joins TRBV11-2 to TRBJ2-1; 7 nucleotides match TRBD1. V shed 4 bases and J 4 bases; nucleotides not matched to a gene: 10. Germline-derived CDR1 and CDR2 are SGHAT and FQNNGV. The CDR3 covers 16 residues. CDR3: CASSSQPGQKYNEQFF. The CDR3 DNA reads as TGTGCCAGCAGCTCCCAACCGGGACAGAAATACAATGAGCAGTTCTTC.

This chain joins TRBV13 and TRBJ2-3; TRBD2 might be the D (6 bases). Germline V gene lookup returns CDR1 PRHDT and CDR2 FYEKMQ (reference sequence). The length of the CDR3 is 17 residues. Trimming took 3 bases from V and 5 from J, leaving 21 bases between them. CDR3: CASSFPVRSGGKDTQYF. In nucleotides, the CDR3 is TGTGCCAGCAGCTTCCCCGTTCGCAGTGGGGGGAAAGATACGCAGTATTTT.

The V gene is TRBV5-1, the J gene TRBJ2-7; 7 nucleotides agree with TRBD1. After removal of 1 base from V and 5 bases from J, the junction contained 3 bases not matched to a gene. The CDR3 is 13 residues long. Germline CDR1 is SGHRS and CDR2 is YFSETQ. The CDR3 nucleotides read TGCGCCAGCAGCTTGACAGGGGACCACGAGCAGTACTTC. Protein product: CASSLTGDHEQYF.